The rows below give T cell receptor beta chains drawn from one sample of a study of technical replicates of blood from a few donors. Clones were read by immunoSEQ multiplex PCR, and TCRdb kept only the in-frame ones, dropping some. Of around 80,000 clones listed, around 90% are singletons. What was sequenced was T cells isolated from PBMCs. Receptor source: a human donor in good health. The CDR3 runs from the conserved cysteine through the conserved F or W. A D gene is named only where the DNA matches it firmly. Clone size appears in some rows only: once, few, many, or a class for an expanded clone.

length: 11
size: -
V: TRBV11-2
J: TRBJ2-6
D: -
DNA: TGTGCCAGCAGCTTACATAACGTCCTGACTTTC
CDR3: CASSLHNVLTF

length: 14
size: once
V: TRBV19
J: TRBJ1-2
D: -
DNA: TGTGCCAGTAGTATGGGGGCCCTAGACTATGGCTACACCTTC
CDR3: CASSMGALDYGYTF

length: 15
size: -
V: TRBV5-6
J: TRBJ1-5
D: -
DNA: TGTGCCAGCAGCTTCACGACAGCCATCAATCAGCCCCAGCATTTT
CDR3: CASSFTTAINQPQHF

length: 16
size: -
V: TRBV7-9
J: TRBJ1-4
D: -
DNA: TGTGCCAGCAGCTTAGTGGGGGCCAGGCGGGAGGAAAAACTGTTTTTT
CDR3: CASSLVGARREEKLFF

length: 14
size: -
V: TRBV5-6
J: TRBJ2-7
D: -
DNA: TGTGCCAGCAGCCCCGTTGGGGCCCCCGCGAGCCTGTACTTC
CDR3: CASSPVGAPASLYF

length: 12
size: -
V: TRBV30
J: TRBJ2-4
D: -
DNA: TGTGCCTGGAGTGTATCGGGACATCAGATCCATTTC
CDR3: CAWSVSGHQIHF

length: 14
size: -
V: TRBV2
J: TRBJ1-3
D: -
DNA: TGTGCCAGCAGTGTAGAGGGCTCTGGAAACACCATATATTTT
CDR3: CASSVEGSGNTIYF

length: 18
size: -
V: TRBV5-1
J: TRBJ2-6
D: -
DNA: TGCGCCAGCAGAATAGGCACGCTAGATTACTCTGGGGCCAACGTCCTGACTTTC
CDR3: CASRIGTLDYSGANVLTF

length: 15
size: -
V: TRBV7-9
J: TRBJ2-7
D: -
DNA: TGTGCCAGCAGCTTAGGGCGGAAGAGCTCCTACGAGCAGTACTTC
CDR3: CASSLGRKSSYEQYF

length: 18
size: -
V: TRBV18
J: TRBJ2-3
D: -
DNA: TGTGCCAGCTCACCACCCGGCGGGGGCCTCTCTAGCACAGATACGCAGTATTTT
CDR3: CASSPPGGGLSSTDTQYF

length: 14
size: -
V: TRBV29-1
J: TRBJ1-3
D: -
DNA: TGCAGCGTTGAAAGGCAGGACTCTGGAAACACCATATATTTT
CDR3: CSVERQDSGNTIYF

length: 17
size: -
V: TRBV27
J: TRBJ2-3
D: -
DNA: TGTGCCAGCAAACAATACCCTGTAGGCGAGGGCACAGATACGCAGTATTTT
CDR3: CASKQYPVGEGTDTQYF

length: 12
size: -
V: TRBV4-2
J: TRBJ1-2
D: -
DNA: TGTGCCAGCAGCGGCGGAGTCTATGGCTACACCTTC
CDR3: CASSGGVYGYTF

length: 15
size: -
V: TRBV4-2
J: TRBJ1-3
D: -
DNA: TGTGCCAGCAGCCAAGACTCGTTCTTAGGAAACACCATATATTTT
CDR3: CASSQDSFLGNTIYF

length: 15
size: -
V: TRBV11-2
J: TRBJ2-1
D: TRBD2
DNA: TGTGCCAGCAGCCTACTAGCGGGATCCCACAATGAGCAGTTCTTC
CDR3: CASSLLAGSHNEQFF

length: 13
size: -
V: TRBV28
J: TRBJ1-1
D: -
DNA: TGTGCCAGCAGTTTAAACCCGGGAACTGAAGCTTTCTTT
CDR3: CASSLNPGTEAFF

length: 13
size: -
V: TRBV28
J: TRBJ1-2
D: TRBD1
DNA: TGTGCCAGCAGCCTACAGGGGGCTGGTGGCTACACCTTC
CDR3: CASSLQGAGGYTF

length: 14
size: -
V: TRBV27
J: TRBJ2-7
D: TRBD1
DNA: TGTGCCAGCAGTTTAGGGTACAGGGGCTACGAGCAGTACTTC
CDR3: CASSLGYRGYEQYF

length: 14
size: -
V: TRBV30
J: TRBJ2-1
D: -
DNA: TGTGCCTGGAGATCTTGGACTATCACCAATGAGCAGTTCTTC
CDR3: CAWRSWTITNEQFF

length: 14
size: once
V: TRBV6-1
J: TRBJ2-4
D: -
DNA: TGTGCCAGCTTAAACGGGAGTTTTCCGAACATTCAGTACTTC
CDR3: CASLNGSFPNIQYF

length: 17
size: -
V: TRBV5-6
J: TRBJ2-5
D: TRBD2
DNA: TGTGCCAGCAGCTTGGCCGCCGAGCGGGAGGGCAGAGAGACCCAGTACTTC
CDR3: CASSLAAEREGRETQYF

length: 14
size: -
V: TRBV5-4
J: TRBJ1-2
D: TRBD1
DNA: TGTGCCACCAGTTTTTTGGGACAGATCTATGGCTACACCTTC
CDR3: CATSFLGQIYGYTF

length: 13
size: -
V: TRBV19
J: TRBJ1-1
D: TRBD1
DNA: TGTGCCAGTAGTCACGACAGGGGAACTGAAGCTTTCTTT
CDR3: CASSHDRGTEAFF

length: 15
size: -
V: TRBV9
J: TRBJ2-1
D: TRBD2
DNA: TGTGCCAGCAGCTCCGGGGGGCGGGAGGGGAATGAGCAGTTCTTC
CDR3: CASSSGGREGNEQFF

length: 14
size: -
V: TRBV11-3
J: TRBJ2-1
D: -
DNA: TGTGCCAGCAGCTCCTCTGCGGGTCACAATGAGCAGTTCTTC
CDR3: CASSSSAGHNEQFF

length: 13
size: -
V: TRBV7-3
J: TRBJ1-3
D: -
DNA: TGTGCCAGCAGCCGCGGGTCCGGAAACACCATATATTTT
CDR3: CASSRGSGNTIYF

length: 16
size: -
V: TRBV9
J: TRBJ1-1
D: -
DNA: TGTGCCAGCAGCGTAGGTAGGAGTAACCTGCACACTGAAGCTTTCTTT
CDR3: CASSVGRSNLHTEAFF

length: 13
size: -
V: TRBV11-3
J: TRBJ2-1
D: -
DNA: TGTGCCAGCAGCCTTAGCGGATACAATGAGCAGTTCTTC
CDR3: CASSLSGYNEQFF

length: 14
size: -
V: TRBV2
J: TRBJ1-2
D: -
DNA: TGTGCCAGCAATCCCGAGGGGGTTGGCTATGGCTACACCTTC
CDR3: CASNPEGVGYGYTF

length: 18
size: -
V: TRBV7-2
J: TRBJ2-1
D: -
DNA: TGTGCCAGCAGCTTATGGTGGACAGATCCTAGCTCCTACAATGAGCAGTTCTTC
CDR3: CASSLWWTDPSSYNEQFF

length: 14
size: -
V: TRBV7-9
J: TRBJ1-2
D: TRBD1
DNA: TGTGCCAGCAGCGCTGTGTTAGGACAGGGGCTTTCCACCTTC
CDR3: CASSAVLGQGLSTF

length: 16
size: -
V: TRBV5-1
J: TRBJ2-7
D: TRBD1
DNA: TGCGCCAGCAGTCTGAGAACCGGGACAGGGTTCAACGAGCAGTACTTC
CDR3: CASSLRTGTGFNEQYF

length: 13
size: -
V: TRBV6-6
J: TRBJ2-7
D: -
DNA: TGTGCCAGCAGTTACTCTATATCCTACGAGCAGTACTTC
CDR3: CASSYSISYEQYF

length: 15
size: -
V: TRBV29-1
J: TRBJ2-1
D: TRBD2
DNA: TGCAGCGTCGGGACTAGCGGGAGGCCCTACAATGAGCAGTTCTTC
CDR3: CSVGTSGRPYNEQFF

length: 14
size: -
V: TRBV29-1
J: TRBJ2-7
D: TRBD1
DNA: TGCAGCGTTGCTGGGACAGGTAATCGCCACGAGCAGTACTTC
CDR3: CSVAGTGNRHEQYF